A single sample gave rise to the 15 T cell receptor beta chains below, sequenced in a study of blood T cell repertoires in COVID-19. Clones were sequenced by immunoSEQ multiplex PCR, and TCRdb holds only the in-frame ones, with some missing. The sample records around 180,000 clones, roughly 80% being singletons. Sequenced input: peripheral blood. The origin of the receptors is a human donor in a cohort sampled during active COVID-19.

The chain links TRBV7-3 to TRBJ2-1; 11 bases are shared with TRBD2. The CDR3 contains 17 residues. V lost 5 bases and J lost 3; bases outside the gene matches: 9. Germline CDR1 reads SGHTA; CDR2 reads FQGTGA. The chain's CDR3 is CASSRTGLADSYNEQFF. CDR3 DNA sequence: TGTGCCAGCAGCCGAACGGGACTAGCGGATAGCTACAATGAGCAGTTCTTC.

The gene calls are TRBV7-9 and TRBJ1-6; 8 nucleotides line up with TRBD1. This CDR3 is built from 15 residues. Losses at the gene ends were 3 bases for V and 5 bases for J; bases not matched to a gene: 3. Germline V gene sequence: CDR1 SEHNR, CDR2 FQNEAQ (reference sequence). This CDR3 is CASSLGTGDNSPLHF. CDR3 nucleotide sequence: TGTGCCAGCAGCTTGGGGACAGGAGATAATTCACCCCTCCACTTT.

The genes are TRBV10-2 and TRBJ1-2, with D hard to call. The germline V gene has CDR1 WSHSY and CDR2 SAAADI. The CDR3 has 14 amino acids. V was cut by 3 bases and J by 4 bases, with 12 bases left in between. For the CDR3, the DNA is TGCGCCAGCAGTGAAACGGGTTTCTTCTATGGCTACACCTTC. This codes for CASSETGFFYGYTF.

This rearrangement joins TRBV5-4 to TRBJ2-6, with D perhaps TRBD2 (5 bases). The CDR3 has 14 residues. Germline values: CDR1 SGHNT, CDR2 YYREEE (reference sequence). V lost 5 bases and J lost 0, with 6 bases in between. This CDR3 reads CASRADSGANVLTF. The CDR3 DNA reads TGTGCCAGCAGAGCGGACTCTGGGGCCAACGTCCTGACTTTC.

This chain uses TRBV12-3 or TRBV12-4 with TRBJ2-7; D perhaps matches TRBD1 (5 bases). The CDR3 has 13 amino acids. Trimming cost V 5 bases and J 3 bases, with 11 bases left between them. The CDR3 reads CASSGQTIYEQYF. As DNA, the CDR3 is TGTGCCAGCAGTGGACAAACTATCTACGAGCAGTACTTC.

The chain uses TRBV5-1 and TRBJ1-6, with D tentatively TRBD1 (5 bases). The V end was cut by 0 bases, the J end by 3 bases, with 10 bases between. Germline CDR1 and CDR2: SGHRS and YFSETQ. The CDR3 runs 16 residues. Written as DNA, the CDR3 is TGCGCCAGCAGCTTGGATCGGGGGGGCTATAATTCACCCCTCCACTTT. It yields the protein CASSLDRGGYNSPLHF.

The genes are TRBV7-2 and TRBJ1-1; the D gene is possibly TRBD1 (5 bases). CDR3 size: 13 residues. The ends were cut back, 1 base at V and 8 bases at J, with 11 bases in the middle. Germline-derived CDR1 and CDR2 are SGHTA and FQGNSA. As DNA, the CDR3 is TGTGCCAGCAGCTTAGGAAGGGGCGAGGAAGCTTTCTTT. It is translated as CASSLGRGEEAFF.

CDR3 sequence: CASMGGRNTIYF. DNA for the CDR3: TGTGCCAGCATGGGGGGAAGAAACACCATATATTTT. The chain employs TRBV6-5 and TRBJ1-3; D is perhaps TRBD1 (5 bases). The germline V gene has CDR1 MNHEY and CDR2 SVGAGI. The V gene lost 7 bases and the J gene lost 5 bases, with 9 bases spanning the gap. This CDR3 region has 12 residues.

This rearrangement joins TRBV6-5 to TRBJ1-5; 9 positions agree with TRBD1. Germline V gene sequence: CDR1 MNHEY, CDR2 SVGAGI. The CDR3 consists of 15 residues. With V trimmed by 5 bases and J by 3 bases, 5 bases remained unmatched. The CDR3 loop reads CASSNRGPSNQPQHF. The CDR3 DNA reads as TGTGCCAGCAGTAACAGGGGGCCGTCCAATCAGCCCCAGCATTTT.

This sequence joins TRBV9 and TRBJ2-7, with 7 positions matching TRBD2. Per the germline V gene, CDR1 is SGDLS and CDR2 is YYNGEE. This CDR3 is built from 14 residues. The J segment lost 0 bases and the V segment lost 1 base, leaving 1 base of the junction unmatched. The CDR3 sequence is CASSVRDYSYEQYF. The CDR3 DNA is TGTGCCAGCAGCGTAAGGGACTACTCCTACGAGCAGTACTTC.

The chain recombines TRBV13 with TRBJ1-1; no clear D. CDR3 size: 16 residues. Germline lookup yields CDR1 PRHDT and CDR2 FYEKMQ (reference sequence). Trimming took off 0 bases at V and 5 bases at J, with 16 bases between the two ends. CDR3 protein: CASSLGRITRGTEAFF. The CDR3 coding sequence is TGTGCCAGCAGCTTAGGCCGAATCACCCGGGGAACTGAAGCTTTCTTT.

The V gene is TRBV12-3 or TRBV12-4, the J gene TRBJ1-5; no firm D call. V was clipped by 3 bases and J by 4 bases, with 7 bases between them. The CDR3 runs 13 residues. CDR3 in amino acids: CASSLGSNQPQHF. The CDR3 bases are TGTGCCAGCAGTTTGGGCAGTAATCAGCCCCAGCATTTT.

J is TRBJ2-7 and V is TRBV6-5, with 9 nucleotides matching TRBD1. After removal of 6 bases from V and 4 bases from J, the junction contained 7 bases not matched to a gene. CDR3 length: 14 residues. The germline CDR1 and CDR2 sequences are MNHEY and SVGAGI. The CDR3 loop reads CASRAGTGSYEQYF. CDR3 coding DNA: TGTGCCAGCAGGGCCGGGACAGGGTCTTACGAGCAGTACTTC.

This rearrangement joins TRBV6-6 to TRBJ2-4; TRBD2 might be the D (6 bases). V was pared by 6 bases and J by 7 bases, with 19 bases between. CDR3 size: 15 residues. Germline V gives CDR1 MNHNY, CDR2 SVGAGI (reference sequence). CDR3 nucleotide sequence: TGTGCCAGCAGCCCTTCCGGCGGAGGGCAGAACATTCAGTACTTC. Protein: CASSPSGGGQNIQYF.

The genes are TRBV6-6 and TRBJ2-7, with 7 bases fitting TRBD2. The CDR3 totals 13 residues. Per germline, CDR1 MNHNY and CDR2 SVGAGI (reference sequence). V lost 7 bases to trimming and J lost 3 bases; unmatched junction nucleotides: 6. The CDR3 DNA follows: TGTGCCAGCATCGACCGCGGGGGCTACGAGCAGTACTTC. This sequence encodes CASIDRGGYEQYF.